The rows below give T cell receptor beta chains drawn from one sample of a study of shared clonotypes between healthy human individuals. Assay: immunoSEQ multiplex PCR; the TCRdb copy retains only in-frame clones and omits some. The sample contains about 320,000 clones, about nine tenths of which appear only once. Material: memory CD8+ T cells sorted from blood. The source of these receptors is a man younger than 35 in good health. The CDR3 runs from the conserved cysteine through the conserved F or W. D genes are given only for firm matches. A clone size is listed for some rows: how often the clone was seen (once, few, many), or a class if it is expanded.

v_gene: TRBV7-9
abundance: NA
j_gene: TRBJ1-4
d_gene: TRBD1
CDR3aa: CASSFKGGGEKLFF
CDR3nt: TGTGCCAGCAGCTTCAAAGGGGGCGGAGAAAAACTGTTTTTT

v_gene: TRBV25-1
abundance: NA
j_gene: TRBJ1-1
d_gene: TRBD1
CDR3aa: CASSGRQGVNTEAFF
CDR3nt: TGTGCCAGCAGTGGCCGACAGGGGGTCAACACTGAAGCTTTCTTT

v_gene: TRBV5-1
abundance: NA
j_gene: TRBJ1-1
d_gene: TRBD1
CDR3aa: CASSLVSGGPEAFF
CDR3nt: TGCGCCAGCAGCTTGGTGTCAGGGGGACCGGAAGCTTTCTTT

v_gene: TRBV27
abundance: NA
j_gene: TRBJ1-1
d_gene: NA
CDR3aa: CASSLLGGRGTEAFF
CDR3nt: TGTGCCAGCAGTTTATTAGGGGGGCGCGGCACTGAAGCTTTCTTT

v_gene: TRBV4-1
abundance: NA
j_gene: TRBJ1-3
d_gene: NA
CDR3aa: CASSQGSSGNTIYF
CDR3nt: TGCGCCAGCAGCCAAGGGTCCTCTGGAAACACCATATATTTT

v_gene: TRBV4-3
abundance: NA
j_gene: TRBJ2-5
d_gene: NA
CDR3aa: CASSQGQGGKTQYF
CDR3nt: TGCGCCAGCAGCCAAGGTCAGGGAGGAAAGACCCAGTACTTC

v_gene: TRBV27
abundance: NA
j_gene: TRBJ2-2
d_gene: NA
CDR3aa: CASSSYTGELFF
CDR3nt: TGTGCCAGCAGTTCATACACCGGGGAGCTGTTTTTT

v_gene: TRBV27
abundance: NA
j_gene: TRBJ1-5
d_gene: NA
CDR3aa: CASSWGTNQPQHF
CDR3nt: TGTGCCAGCAGTTGGGGGACCAATCAGCCCCAGCATTTT

v_gene: TRBV13
abundance: NA
j_gene: TRBJ2-7
d_gene: NA
CDR3aa: CASSPPGASGPYEQYF
CDR3nt: TGTGCCAGCAGCCCACCAGGAGCCTCGGGTCCCTACGAGCAGTACTTC

v_gene: TRBV11-2
abundance: many
j_gene: TRBJ2-7
d_gene: NA
CDR3aa: CASSLDRRGAVYEQYF
CDR3nt: TGTGCCAGCAGCTTAGATCGAAGAGGGGCCGTTTACGAGCAGTACTTC

v_gene: TRBV27
abundance: few
j_gene: TRBJ2-5
d_gene: TRBD1
CDR3aa: CASRRQGTEETQYF
CDR3nt: TGTGCCAGCAGGAGACAGGGGACGGAAGAGACCCAGTACTTC

v_gene: TRBV10-2
abundance: NA
j_gene: TRBJ1-5
d_gene: NA
CDR3aa: CASSVAQDNQPQHF
CDR3nt: TGCGCCAGCAGTGTGGCCCAGGACAATCAGCCCCAGCATTTT

v_gene: TRBV27
abundance: NA
j_gene: TRBJ2-1
d_gene: NA
CDR3aa: CASSLVGPSSYNEQFF
CDR3nt: TGTGCCAGCAGTTTAGTAGGGCCGAGCTCCTACAATGAGCAGTTCTTC

v_gene: TRBV7-8
abundance: NA
j_gene: TRBJ1-2
d_gene: NA
CDR3aa: CASSLENWGYGYTF
CDR3nt: TGTGCCAGCAGCTTAGAGAACTGGGGCTATGGCTACACCTTC

v_gene: TRBV2
abundance: many
j_gene: TRBJ1-4
d_gene: NA
CDR3aa: CASSVLGELNEKLFF
CDR3nt: TGTGCCAGCAGTGTCCTGGGGGAGTTGAATGAAAAACTGTTTTTT

v_gene: TRBV30
abundance: NA
j_gene: TRBJ2-7
d_gene: NA
CDR3aa: CAWSPPQPSEQYF
CDR3nt: TGTGCCTGGAGCCCCCCCCAACCGTCCGAGCAGTACTTC

v_gene: TRBV5-1
abundance: NA
j_gene: TRBJ2-7
d_gene: TRBD1
CDR3aa: CASSPVGTGGPYEQYF
CDR3nt: TGCGCCAGCAGCCCGGTCGGGACAGGGGGACCCTACGAGCAGTACTTC

v_gene: TRBV5-6
abundance: NA
j_gene: TRBJ2-7
d_gene: NA
CDR3aa: CASSLDPGGYYEQYF
CDR3nt: TGTGCCAGCAGCTTGGATCCCGGAGGGTACTACGAGCAGTACTTC

v_gene: TRBV4-1
abundance: NA
j_gene: TRBJ2-3
d_gene: NA
CDR3aa: CASSQEGTYYEDTQYF
CDR3nt: TGCGCCAGCAGCCAAGAAGGCACTTATTATGAGGATACGCAGTATTTT

v_gene: TRBV4-3
abundance: NA
j_gene: TRBJ2-7
d_gene: NA
CDR3aa: CASSQVVTETYEQYF
CDR3nt: TGCGCCAGCAGCCAAGTGGTCACGGAGACCTACGAGCAGTACTTC

v_gene: TRBV9
abundance: NA
j_gene: TRBJ1-3
d_gene: NA
CDR3aa: CASGPVSGNTIYF
CDR3nt: TGTGCCAGCGGTCCGGTCTCTGGAAACACCATATATTTT

v_gene: TRBV18
abundance: once
j_gene: TRBJ2-7
d_gene: NA
CDR3aa: CASSPAQQGGPYEQYF
CDR3nt: TGTGCCAGCTCACCCGCGCAGCAGGGGGGTCCCTACGAGCAGTACTTC

v_gene: TRBV13
abundance: few
j_gene: TRBJ1-1
d_gene: TRBD1
CDR3aa: CASSSGQGRAGTEAFF
CDR3nt: TGTGCCAGCAGCTCTGGACAGGGAAGGGCTGGCACTGAAGCTTTCTTT

v_gene: TRBV7-9
abundance: NA
j_gene: TRBJ2-7
d_gene: NA
CDR3aa: CASSSDGLPYEQYF
CDR3nt: TGTGCCAGCAGCTCGGACGGCCTACCCTACGAGCAGTACTTC

v_gene: TRBV5-1
abundance: NA
j_gene: TRBJ2-5
d_gene: NA
CDR3aa: CASSLRTVQETQYF
CDR3nt: TGCGCCAGCAGCTTGAGGACAGTACAAGAGACCCAGTACTTC

v_gene: TRBV28
abundance: NA
j_gene: TRBJ1-5
d_gene: NA
CDR3aa: CASSLGESNQPQHF
CDR3nt: TGTGCCAGCAGTTTGGGGGAAAGCAATCAGCCCCAGCATTTT

v_gene: TRBV6-5
abundance: NA
j_gene: TRBJ2-7
d_gene: TRBD1
CDR3aa: CASSYSWTGLSYEQYF
CDR3nt: TGTGCCAGCAGTTACTCGTGGACAGGGTTATCGTACGAGCAGTACTTC

v_gene: TRBV9
abundance: NA
j_gene: TRBJ1-1
d_gene: NA
CDR3aa: CASSATNTEAFF
CDR3nt: TGTGCCAGCAGCGCCACGAACACTGAAGCTTTCTTT

v_gene: TRBV2
abundance: NA
j_gene: TRBJ2-6
d_gene: NA
CDR3aa: CASRVGWFQTGANVLTF
CDR3nt: TGTGCCAGTAGGGTCGGGTGGTTCCAGACTGGGGCCAACGTCCTGACTTTC

v_gene: TRBV27
abundance: NA
j_gene: TRBJ2-7
d_gene: TRBD1
CDR3aa: CASSLSGGLHEQYF
CDR3nt: TGTGCCAGCAGTTTATCAGGGGGCCTCCACGAGCAGTACTTC

v_gene: TRBV6-6
abundance: NA
j_gene: TRBJ2-5
d_gene: TRBD1
CDR3aa: CASSPLTGREQETQYF
CDR3nt: TGTGCCAGCAGTCCACTGACAGGGAGAGAACAAGAGACCCAGTACTTC

v_gene: TRBV6-1
abundance: NA
j_gene: TRBJ2-3
d_gene: NA
CDR3aa: CASSEEGGTDTQYF
CDR3nt: TGTGCCAGCAGTGAAGAGGGGGGCACAGATACGCAGTATTTT

v_gene: TRBV10-1
abundance: NA
j_gene: TRBJ2-1
d_gene: NA
CDR3aa: CASSDKTGANEQFF
CDR3nt: TGCGCCAGCAGTGATAAAACGGGGGCCAATGAGCAGTTCTTC

v_gene: TRBV7-8
abundance: NA
j_gene: TRBJ1-1
d_gene: NA
CDR3aa: CASSNSRVPSIRAFF
CDR3nt: TGTGCCAGCAGCAATTCCAGGGTCCCGTCTATTCGTGCTTTCTTT

v_gene: TRBV9
abundance: once
j_gene: TRBJ2-7
d_gene: NA
CDR3aa: CASSEGGLLHEQYF
CDR3nt: TGTGCCAGCAGCGAGGGTGGACTCCTTCACGAGCAGTACTTC

v_gene: TRBV2
abundance: NA
j_gene: TRBJ1-1
d_gene: NA
CDR3aa: CASSLSRNTEAFF
CDR3nt: TGTGCCAGCAGTCTGTCAAGGAACACTGAAGCTTTCTTT

v_gene: TRBV7-9
abundance: NA
j_gene: TRBJ2-5
d_gene: NA
CDR3aa: CASSLRQIQETQYF
CDR3nt: TGTGCCAGCAGCTTGAGACAGATTCAAGAGACCCAGTACTTC

v_gene: TRBV30
abundance: NA
j_gene: TRBJ1-1
d_gene: NA
CDR3aa: CAWSRRAEAFF
CDR3nt: TGTGCCTGGAGTAGGCGGGCTGAAGCTTTCTTT

v_gene: TRBV7-9
abundance: NA
j_gene: TRBJ2-1
d_gene: NA
CDR3aa: CASSLNREYEQFF
CDR3nt: TGTGCCAGCAGCTTAAACAGGGAATATGAGCAGTTCTTC

v_gene: TRBV6-5
abundance: NA
j_gene: TRBJ2-7
d_gene: NA
CDR3aa: CASGFYYGYEQYF
CDR3nt: TGTGCCAGCGGGTTCTACTACGGTTACGAGCAGTACTTC

v_gene: TRBV27
abundance: NA
j_gene: TRBJ2-5
d_gene: NA
CDR3aa: CARVVRGREGQETQYF
CDR3nt: TGTGCCAGAGTGGTAAGGGGACGAGAGGGCCAAGAGACCCAGTACTTC

v_gene: TRBV29-1
abundance: NA
j_gene: TRBJ2-7
d_gene: TRBD2
CDR3aa: CSVTSGRDSYEQYF
CDR3nt: TGCAGCGTCACTAGCGGGAGGGACTCCTACGAGCAGTACTTC

v_gene: TRBV10-3
abundance: NA
j_gene: TRBJ2-1
d_gene: NA
CDR3aa: CAISPGLNNEQFF
CDR3nt: TGTGCCATCAGCCCGGGACTTAACAATGAGCAGTTCTTC

v_gene: TRBV27
abundance: many
j_gene: TRBJ2-2
d_gene: NA
CDR3aa: CASSDTGELFF
CDR3nt: TGTGCCAGCAGCGACACCGGGGAGCTGTTTTTT

v_gene: TRBV7-9
abundance: many
j_gene: TRBJ2-1
d_gene: TRBD2
CDR3aa: CASSFTSGRFNEQFF
CDR3nt: TGTGCCAGCAGCTTTACTAGCGGGAGGTTCAATGAGCAGTTCTTC

v_gene: TRBV6-5
abundance: NA
j_gene: TRBJ1-2
d_gene: NA
CDR3aa: CASRKWRTYGYTF
CDR3nt: TGTGCCAGCAGAAAGTGGCGGACCTATGGCTACACCTTC